These T cell receptor beta chains were read from a single sample in a study of shared clonotypes between healthy human individuals. Method: immunoSEQ multiplex PCR; TCRdb's copy keeps in-frame clones and lacks some. The table lists about 110,000 clones, around 68% of them singletons. The sequenced sample consisted of memory CD8+ T cells sorted from blood. The receptors here all came from a woman aged 25 to 39 in good health. Both conserved end residues are part of each CDR3. D genes are given only for firm matches. Expanded clones are given a class, and other clones once, few, many or no size at all.

V: TRBV19; size: NA; J: TRBJ2-5; D: TRBD1; CDR3: CASKNRGLSEQYF; DNA: TGTGCCAGTAAGAACAGGGGGCTATCGGAGCAGTACTTC
V: TRBV29-1; size: NA; J: TRBJ2-7; D: TRBD1; CDR3: CSVAQTGKRGEQYF; DNA: TGCAGCGTTGCCCAGACAGGGAAGAGAGGAGAGCAGTACTTC
V: TRBV6-5; size: NA; J: TRBJ2-6; D: NA; CDR3: CASSYSGPGANVLTF; DNA: TGTGCCAGCAGTTACTCGGGGCCTGGGGCCAACGTCCTGACTTTC
V: TRBV29-1; size: NA; J: TRBJ2-3; D: NA; CDR3: CSVWVTSKDTQYF; DNA: TGCAGCGTTTGGGTTACGAGCAAAGATACGCAGTATTTT
V: TRBV27; size: NA; J: TRBJ2-7; D: NA; CDR3: CASSPRLGSPYEQYF; DNA: TGTGCCAGCAGTCCCCGCTTGGGATCCCCCTACGAGCAGTACTTC
V: TRBV7-7; size: NA; J: TRBJ1-2; D: NA; CDR3: CASSPICRKTYGYTF; DNA: TGTGCCAGCAGCCCGATTTGCCGAAAGACCTATGGCTACACCTTC
V: TRBV12-2; size: NA; J: TRBJ1-5; D: NA; CDR3: CASRTPGNQPQHF; DNA: TGTGCAAGTCGTACACCAGGTAATCAGCCCCAGCATTTT
V: TRBV7-2; size: NA; J: TRBJ2-5; D: TRBD2; CDR3: CASSLWGLAGRQETQYF; DNA: TGTGCCAGCAGCTTATGGGGACTAGCGGGCAGACAAGAGACCCAGTACTTC
V: TRBV6-1; size: NA; J: TRBJ2-7; D: NA; CDR3: CASSEVDGKGHEQYF; DNA: TGTGCCAGCAGTGAAGTCGATGGGAAGGGGCACGAGCAGTACTTC
V: TRBV15; size: NA; J: TRBJ2-1; D: TRBD2; CDR3: CATSRLREREGISYNEQFF; DNA: TGTGCCACCAGCAGATTGAGGGAGCGGGAGGGTATTTCCTACAATGAGCAGTTCTTC
V: TRBV4-1; size: NA; J: TRBJ2-1; D: NA; CDR3: CASSQDPAPGEQFF; DNA: TGCGCCAGCAGCCAAGACCCTGCTCCGGGAGAGCAGTTCTTC
V: TRBV28; size: many; J: TRBJ2-6; D: NA; CDR3: CASRLRTASSSGANVLTF; DNA: TGTGCCAGCAGACTAAGGACAGCATCATCTTCTGGGGCCAACGTCCTGACTTTC
V: TRBV6-5; size: NA; J: TRBJ2-3; D: NA; CDR3: CASSHKRSWDTQYF; DNA: TGTGCCAGCAGCCACAAGCGGTCCTGGGATACGCAGTATTTT
V: TRBV27; size: NA; J: TRBJ2-2; D: NA; CDR3: CASSPAASRERIGELFF; DNA: TGTGCCAGCAGCCCCGCCGCGTCCCGGGAGAGGATCGGGGAGCTGTTTTTT
V: TRBV6-1; size: many; J: TRBJ1-1; D: NA; CDR3: CASTTESFTEAFF; DNA: TGTGCCAGCACCACCGAGTCGTTCACTGAAGCTTTCTTT
V: TRBV15; size: NA; J: TRBJ2-7; D: NA; CDR3: CATSSGQSYEQYF; DNA: TGTGCCACCAGCAGCGGACAGTCCTACGAGCAGTACTTC
V: TRBV30; size: many; J: TRBJ2-7; D: NA; CDR3: CAWSISRYEQYF; DNA: TGTGCCTGGAGTATCAGTAGGTACGAGCAGTACTTC
V: TRBV5-6; size: NA; J: TRBJ2-3; D: TRBD1; CDR3: CASSLARQGYTDTQYF; DNA: TGTGCCAGCAGCTTGGCCAGACAGGGCTACACAGATACGCAGTATTTT
V: TRBV4-1; size: NA; J: TRBJ2-1; D: NA; CDR3: CASSSHRAYNEQFF; DNA: TGCGCCAGCAGCAGCCACAGGGCCTACAATGAGCAGTTCTTC
V: TRBV14; size: NA; J: TRBJ2-7; D: NA; CDR3: CASSQGLFWRDEQYF; DNA: TGTGCCAGCAGCCAAGGACTGTTTTGGCGTGACGAGCAGTACTTC
V: TRBV11-2; size: few; J: TRBJ2-7; D: NA; CDR3: CASSLVLASTEQYF; DNA: TGTGCCAGCAGCTTAGTGTTGGCTAGCACCGAGCAGTACTTC
V: TRBV5-1; size: NA; J: TRBJ2-7; D: NA; CDR3: CASSTGPDEQYF; DNA: TGCGCCAGCAGCACAGGACCCGACGAGCAGTACTTC
V: TRBV30; size: NA; J: TRBJ1-1; D: TRBD1; CDR3: CAWRTQGVTEAFF; DNA: TGTGCCTGGAGAACCCAGGGGGTCACTGAAGCTTTCTTT
V: TRBV19; size: NA; J: TRBJ2-7; D: NA; CDR3: CASSMFPGVSYEQYF; DNA: TGTGCCAGTAGTATGTTCCCCGGGGTGTCCTACGAGCAGTACTTC
V: TRBV28; size: few; J: TRBJ1-2; D: TRBD1; CDR3: CASSPGGLSGYTF; DNA: TGTGCCAGCAGTCCAGGGGGGCTCAGTGGCTACACCTTC
V: TRBV18; size: NA; J: TRBJ2-7; D: TRBD1; CDR3: CASSLGAGGRYEQYF; DNA: TGTGCCAGCTCCCTCGGGGCAGGGGGCCGATACGAGCAGTACTTC
V: TRBV11-3; size: few; J: TRBJ2-1; D: NA; CDR3: CASSLGNGAEQFF; DNA: TGTGCCAGCAGCTTAGGCAACGGAGCTGAGCAGTTCTTC
V: TRBV11-2; size: NA; J: TRBJ1-2; D: NA; CDR3: CAAGQALSGYTF; DNA: TGTGCCGCGGGGCAGGCGCTGAGTGGCTACACCTTC
V: TRBV5-4; size: NA; J: TRBJ2-1; D: NA; CDR3: CASSLGRYEQFF; DNA: TGTGCCAGCAGCTTGGGCAGGTATGAGCAGTTCTTC
V: TRBV29-1; size: NA; J: TRBJ1-2; D: NA; CDR3: CSVDTGNYGYTF; DNA: TGCAGCGTTGACACGGGGAACTATGGCTACACCTTC
V: TRBV9; size: NA; J: TRBJ1-5; D: NA; CDR3: CASSVERRSNQPQHF; DNA: TGTGCCAGCAGCGTAGAAAGGAGGAGCAATCAGCCCCAGCATTTT
V: TRBV6-6; size: NA; J: TRBJ2-7; D: TRBD1; CDR3: CASSLQGAYEQYF; DNA: TGTGCCAGCAGTCTCCAGGGGGCCTACGAGCAGTACTTC
V: TRBV28; size: NA; J: TRBJ2-3; D: TRBD2; CDR3: CASSLFSGRATDTQYF; DNA: TGTGCCAGCAGTTTATTTAGCGGGAGGGCCACAGATACGCAGTATTTT
V: TRBV7-7; size: NA; J: TRBJ2-6; D: NA; CDR3: CASSLVPVPQSRANVLTF; DNA: TGTGCCAGCAGCTTGGTACCAGTGCCACAAAGTCGGGCCAACGTCCTGACTTTC
V: TRBV30; size: NA; J: TRBJ2-2; D: NA; CDR3: CAWGSENTGELFF; DNA: TGTGCCTGGGGTAGCGAGAACACCGGGGAGCTGTTTTTT
V: TRBV27; size: NA; J: TRBJ1-4; D: NA; CDR3: CASSWGLATTNEKLFF; DNA: TGTGCCAGCAGTTGGGGGCTGGCGACAACTAATGAAAAACTGTTTTTT
V: TRBV5-6; size: NA; J: TRBJ2-7; D: NA; CDR3: CASSLVPGITSYEQYF; DNA: TGTGCCAGCAGCTTGGTACCGGGGATCACGTCCTACGAGCAGTACTTC
V: TRBV14; size: NA; J: TRBJ1-2; D: NA; CDR3: CASSLGTASVRYGYTF; DNA: TGTGCCAGCAGCCTTGGGACGGCCTCCGTTCGCTATGGCTACACCTTC
V: TRBV19; size: NA; J: TRBJ2-3; D: TRBD2; CDR3: CASRSLAGAADTQYF; DNA: TGTGCCAGTAGAAGCCTAGCGGGAGCCGCAGATACGCAGTATTTT
V: TRBV7-9; size: once; J: TRBJ2-7; D: NA; CDR3: CASSLGRNEQYF; DNA: TGTGCCAGCAGCTTAGGGCGGAACGAGCAGTACTTC
V: TRBV5-1; size: NA; J: TRBJ1-1; D: NA; CDR3: CASSPWTAYEAFF; DNA: TGCGCCAGCAGCCCCTGGACAGCCTATGAAGCTTTCTTT
V: TRBV25-1; size: few; J: TRBJ2-1; D: NA; CDR3: CASSDGAANSYNEQFF; DNA: TGTGCCAGCAGTGACGGAGCGGCTAACTCCTACAATGAGCAGTTCTTC
V: TRBV27; size: NA; J: TRBJ2-3; D: TRBD2; CDR3: CASSSPGLAVTDTQYF; DNA: TGTGCCAGCAGTTCCCCGGGACTAGCGGTCACAGATACGCAGTATTTT
V: TRBV6-4; size: NA; J: TRBJ2-7; D: NA; CDR3: CASSLEGGGTYEQYF; DNA: TGTGCCAGCAGCTTAGAAGGCGGAGGGACCTACGAGCAGTACTTC
V: TRBV9; size: NA; J: TRBJ1-1; D: NA; CDR3: CASSTSGRNTEAFF; DNA: TGTGCCAGCAGCACCTCCGGACGAAACACTGAAGCTTTCTTT
V: TRBV28; size: NA; J: TRBJ2-1; D: NA; CDR3: CASRWGESYNEQFF; DNA: TGTGCCAGCAGGTGGGGGGAGTCCTACAATGAGCAGTTCTTC
V: TRBV27; size: NA; J: TRBJ1-1; D: TRBD1; CDR3: CASSKQGGDTEAFF; DNA: TGTGCCAGCAGTAAACAGGGGGGCGACACTGAAGCTTTCTTT
V: TRBV4-1; size: NA; J: TRBJ2-1; D: TRBD2; CDR3: CASSQLAWEGRGYNEQFF; DNA: TGCGCCAGCAGCCAGCTTGCTTGGGAGGGCCGGGGCTACAATGAGCAGTTCTTC
V: TRBV7-9; size: once; J: TRBJ2-7; D: NA; CDR3: CASSHLPGRVEQYF; DNA: TGTGCCAGCAGCCACCTCCCAGGTCGGGTCGAACAGTACTTC
V: TRBV10-3; size: NA; J: TRBJ2-7; D: NA; CDR3: CAISGGGSEYRVRYEQYF; DNA: TGTGCCATCAGTGGGGGCGGGAGTGAGTACAGGGTGCGGTACGAGCAGTACTTC
V: TRBV5-1; size: NA; J: TRBJ2-7; D: NA; CDR3: CASSLHREYEQYF; DNA: TGCGCCAGCAGCTTGCACAGGGAATACGAGCAGTACTTC
V: TRBV7-2; size: NA; J: TRBJ2-5; D: TRBD1; CDR3: CASSTWTGGAGEQYF; DNA: TGTGCCAGCAGCACCTGGACAGGGGGCGCGGGGGAGCAGTACTTC
V: TRBV6-1; size: NA; J: TRBJ2-2; D: NA; CDR3: CASSESSDLPTGELFF; DNA: TGTGCCAGCAGTGAAAGTTCGGACTTACCCACCGGGGAGCTGTTTTTT
V: TRBV6-5; size: NA; J: TRBJ1-2; D: NA; CDR3: CASSYSALRVGGYTF; DNA: TGTGCCAGCAGTTACTCGGCCTTGAGGGTAGGGGGCTACACCTTC
V: TRBV15; size: NA; J: TRBJ1-4; D: NA; CDR3: CATSSPGTFLAAEKLFF; DNA: TGTGCCACCAGCAGTCCCGGGACATTTTTGGCCGCCGAAAAACTGTTTTTT
V: TRBV2; size: once; J: TRBJ1-1; D: NA; CDR3: CASRTWTAENTEAFF; DNA: TGTGCCAGCAGAACATGGACTGCGGAGAACACTGAAGCTTTCTTT
V: TRBV5-1; size: NA; J: TRBJ2-1; D: NA; CDR3: CASSSFDGLYNEQFF; DNA: TGCGCCAGCAGCTCCTTTGACGGCCTTTACAATGAGCAGTTCTTC
V: TRBV19; size: NA; J: TRBJ1-4; D: NA; CDR3: CASSIAPRRKPNEKLFF; DNA: TGTGCCAGTAGTATAGCCCCGCGACGGAAACCTAATGAAAAACTGTTTTTT
V: TRBV7-3; size: NA; J: TRBJ2-1; D: NA; CDR3: CASSLQGGANEQFF; DNA: TGTGCCAGCAGCCTCCAAGGAGGGGCCAATGAGCAGTTCTTC
V: TRBV6-1; size: NA; J: TRBJ1-1; D: NA; CDR3: CASSGFNVVTVTEAFF; DNA: TGTGCCAGCAGTGGGTTTAACGTGGTAACGGTCACTGAAGCTTTCTTT